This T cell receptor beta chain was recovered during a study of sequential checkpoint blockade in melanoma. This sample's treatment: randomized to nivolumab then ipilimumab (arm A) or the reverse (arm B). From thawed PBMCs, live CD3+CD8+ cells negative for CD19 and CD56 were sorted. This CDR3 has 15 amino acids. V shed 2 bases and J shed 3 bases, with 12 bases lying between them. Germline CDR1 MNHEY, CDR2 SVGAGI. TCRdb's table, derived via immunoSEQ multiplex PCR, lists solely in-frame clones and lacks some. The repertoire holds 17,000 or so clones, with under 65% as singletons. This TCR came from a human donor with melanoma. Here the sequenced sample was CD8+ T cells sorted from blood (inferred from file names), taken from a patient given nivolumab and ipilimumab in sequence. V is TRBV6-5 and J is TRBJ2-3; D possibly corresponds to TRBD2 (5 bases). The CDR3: CASSYRVGDTDTQYF. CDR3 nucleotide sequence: TGTGCCAGCAGTTACCGGGTCGGGGATACAGATACGCAGTATTTT.